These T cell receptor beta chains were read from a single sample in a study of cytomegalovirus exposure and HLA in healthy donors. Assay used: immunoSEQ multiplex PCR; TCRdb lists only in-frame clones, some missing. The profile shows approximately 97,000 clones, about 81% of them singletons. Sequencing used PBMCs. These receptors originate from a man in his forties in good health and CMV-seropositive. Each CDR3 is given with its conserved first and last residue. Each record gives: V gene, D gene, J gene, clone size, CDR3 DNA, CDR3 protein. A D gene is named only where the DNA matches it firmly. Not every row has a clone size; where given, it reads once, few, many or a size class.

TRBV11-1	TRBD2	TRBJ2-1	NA	TGTGCCAGTAGCTTAGCGGCGACTAGCGGACAGATGTACAATGAGCAGTTCTTC	CASSLAATSGQMYNEQFF
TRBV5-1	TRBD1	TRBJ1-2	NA	TGCGCCAGCAGCTCAGGCGGGACAGTAATTAACTATGGCTACACCTTC	CASSSGGTVINYGYTF
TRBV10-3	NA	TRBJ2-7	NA	TGTGCCATCACCCAGGGTTACGAGCAGTACTTC	CAITQGYEQYF
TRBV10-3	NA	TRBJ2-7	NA	TGTGCCATCAACGGCGGGGAGGCGTACGAGCAGTACTTC	CAINGGEAYEQYF
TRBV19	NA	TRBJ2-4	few	TGTGCCAGTAGTATTACAGGGCTAGCCAAAAACATTCAGTACTTC	CASSITGLAKNIQYF
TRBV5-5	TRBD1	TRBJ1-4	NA	TGTGCCAGCAGCAACGGACAGGGTGAAAAACTGTTTTTT	CASSNGQGEKLFF
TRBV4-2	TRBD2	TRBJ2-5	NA	TGTGCCAGCAGCCCCGGTGGGACTAGCGGGGATGAAGAGACCCAGTACTTC	CASSPGGTSGDEETQYF
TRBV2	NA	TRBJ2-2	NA	TGTGCCAGCAGTGCCAGGGCAGGGGCCACCGGGGAGCTGTTTTTT	CASSARAGATGELFF
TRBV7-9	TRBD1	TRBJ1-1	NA	TGTGCCAGCAGCTTCCAGACAGGGGAGACTGAAGCTTTCTTT	CASSFQTGETEAFF
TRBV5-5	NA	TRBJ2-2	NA	TGTGCCAGCAGCCATGACGCAGAGGGAGCCGGGGAGCTGTTTTTT	CASSHDAEGAGELFF
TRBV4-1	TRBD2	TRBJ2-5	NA	TGCGCCAGCAGCCAAGTGCTTAGCGGGGGGGCCGGCGAGACCCAGTACTTC	CASSQVLSGGAGETQYF
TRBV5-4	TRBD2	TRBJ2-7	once	TGTGCCAGCAGCTTGGAGGTAGCGGGAGAGTACGAGCAGTACTTC	CASSLEVAGEYEQYF
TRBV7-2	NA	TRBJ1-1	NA	TGTGCCAGCAGCTTAAAAAGAGAGAACACTGAAGCTTTCTTT	CASSLKRENTEAFF
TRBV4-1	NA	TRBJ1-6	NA	TGCGCCAGCAGCCAAGATCGGACACTAAGTCAACTCTCACCCCTCCACTTT	CASSQDRTLSQLSPLHF
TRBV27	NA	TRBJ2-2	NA	TGTGCCAGCAGTTGGTCGAGAGCTACCGGGGAGCTGTTTTTT	CASSWSRATGELFF
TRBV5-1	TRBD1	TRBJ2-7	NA	TGCGCCAGCAGCCCGGGACAGGGGACCGAGCAGTACTTC	CASSPGQGTEQYF
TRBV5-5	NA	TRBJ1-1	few	TGTGCCAGCAGCTTAACAGACACTGAAGCTTTCTTT	CASSLTDTEAFF
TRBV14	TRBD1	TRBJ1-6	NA	TGTGCCAGCAGCCTGCCGGGACAGGGGAATTCACCCCTCCACTTT	CASSLPGQGNSPLHF
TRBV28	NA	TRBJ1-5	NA	TGTGCCAGCAGCATTCTCAGGGATAGCAATCAGCCCCAGCATTTT	CASSILRDSNQPQHF
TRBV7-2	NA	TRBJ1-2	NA	TGTGCCAGCAGCTTCCAAAGGGGCTATGGCTACACCTTC	CASSFQRGYGYTF
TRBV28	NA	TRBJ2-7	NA	TGTGCCAGCACCTCGGACTCCACCTACGAGCAGTACTTC	CASTSDSTYEQYF
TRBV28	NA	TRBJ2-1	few	TGTGCCAGCAGTGTACAGAGCTCCTACAATGAGCAGTTCTTC	CASSVQSSYNEQFF
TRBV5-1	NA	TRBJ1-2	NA	TGCGCCAGCAGCCGTCAGGAATACTATGGCTACACCTTC	CASSRQEYYGYTF
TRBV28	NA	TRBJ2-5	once	TGTGCCAGCAGTTTGGGTAGCACGGAGACCCAGTACTTC	CASSLGSTETQYF
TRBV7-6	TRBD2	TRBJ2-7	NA	TGTGCCAGCAGCTCCGGGACAGGGCCGGGACTAGCGGTCTTC	CASSSGTGPGLAVF
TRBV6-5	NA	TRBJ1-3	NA	TGTGCCAGCAGTTACTCGCCAGGGGGAAACACCATATATTTT	CASSYSPGGNTIYF